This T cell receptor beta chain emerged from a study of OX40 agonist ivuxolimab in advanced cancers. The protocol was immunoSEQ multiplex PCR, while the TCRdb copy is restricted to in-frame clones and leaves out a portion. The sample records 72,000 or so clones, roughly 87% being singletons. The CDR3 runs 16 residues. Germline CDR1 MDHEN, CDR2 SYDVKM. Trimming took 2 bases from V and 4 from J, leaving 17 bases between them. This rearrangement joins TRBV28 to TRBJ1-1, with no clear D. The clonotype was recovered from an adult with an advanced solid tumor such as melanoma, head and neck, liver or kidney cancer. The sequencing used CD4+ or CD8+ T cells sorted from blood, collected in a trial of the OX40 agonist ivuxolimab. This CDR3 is CASSLAGRVGFTEAFF. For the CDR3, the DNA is TGTGCCAGCAGTTTAGCTGGGCGGGTAGGGTTCACTGAAGCTTTCTTT.